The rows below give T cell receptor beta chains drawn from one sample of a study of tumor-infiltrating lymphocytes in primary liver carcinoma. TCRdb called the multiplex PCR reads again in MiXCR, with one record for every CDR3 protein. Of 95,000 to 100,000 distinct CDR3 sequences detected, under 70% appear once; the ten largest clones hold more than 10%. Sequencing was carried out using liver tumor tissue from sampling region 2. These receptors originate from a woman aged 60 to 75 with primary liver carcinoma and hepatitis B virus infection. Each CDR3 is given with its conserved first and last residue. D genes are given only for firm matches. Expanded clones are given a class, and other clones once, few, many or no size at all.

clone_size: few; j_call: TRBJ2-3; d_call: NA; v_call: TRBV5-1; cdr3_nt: TGCGCCAGCAGCTTGGGACAAAACACAGATACGCAGTATTTT; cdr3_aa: CASSLGQNTDTQYF
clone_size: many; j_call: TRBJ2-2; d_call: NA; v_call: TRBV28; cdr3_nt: TGTGCCAGCAGTCCCCCGACGTGGGCCGGGGAGCTGTTTTTT; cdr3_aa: CASSPPTWAGELFF
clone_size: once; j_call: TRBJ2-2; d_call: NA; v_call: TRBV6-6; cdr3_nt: TGTGCAAGTGCGATTGGCTGTGGCGGGGAGCTGTTTTTT; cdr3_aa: CASAIGCGGELFF
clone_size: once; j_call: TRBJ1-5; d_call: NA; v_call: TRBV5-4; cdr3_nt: TGTGCCAGCGGCACCCCGGCCGTCGATACGCAGCATTTT; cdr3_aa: CASGTPAVDTQHF
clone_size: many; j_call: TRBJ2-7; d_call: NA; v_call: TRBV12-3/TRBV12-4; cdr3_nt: TGTGCCAGCAGTCCTGTATGGGCCATGGGTGAGCAGTACTTC; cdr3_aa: CASSPVWAMGEQYF
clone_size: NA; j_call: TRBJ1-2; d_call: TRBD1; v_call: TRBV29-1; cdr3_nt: TGCAGCGCAGGACAGGGAAATAACTATGACTACACCTTC; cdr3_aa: CSAGQGNNYDYTF
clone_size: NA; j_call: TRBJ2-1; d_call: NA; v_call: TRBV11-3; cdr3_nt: TGTGCCAGCACCTTAGAAACTAACGGGAAGCTTGAGCAGTTCTTC; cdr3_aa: CASTLETNGKLEQFF
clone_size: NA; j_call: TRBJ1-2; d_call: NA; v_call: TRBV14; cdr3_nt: TGTATCAGCAGCCTGAACCGAGTGTCTCTGGATGGCTACACCTTC; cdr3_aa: CISSLNRVSLDGYTF
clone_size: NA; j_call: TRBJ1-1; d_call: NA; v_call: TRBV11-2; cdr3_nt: TGTGTCAGCAGCTCTAAGCAGGCTGAAGCCTTCTTT; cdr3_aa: CVSSSKQAEAFF
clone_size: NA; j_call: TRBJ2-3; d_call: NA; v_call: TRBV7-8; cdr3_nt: TGTGCCAGCAGCTTAAAGTCAGCGGGTACAGTTACGCAGTATTTT; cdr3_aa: CASSLKSAGTVTQYF
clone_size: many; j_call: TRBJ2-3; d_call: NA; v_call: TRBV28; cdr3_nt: TGTGCCTCAGGGAGCTTGCCCACAGATACGCAGTATTTT; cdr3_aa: CASGSLPTDTQYF
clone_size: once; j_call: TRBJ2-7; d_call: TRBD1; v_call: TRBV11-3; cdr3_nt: TGTGCCAGCCGCCTCGGGACAGGGGGCAACTACAAGCAGTACTTC; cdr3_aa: CASRLGTGGNYKQYF
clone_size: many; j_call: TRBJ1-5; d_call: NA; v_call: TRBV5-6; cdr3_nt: TGTGCCAGCAGCCCCTGGGCCGTCAATCAGCCCCAGCATTTT; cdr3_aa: CASSPWAVNQPQHF
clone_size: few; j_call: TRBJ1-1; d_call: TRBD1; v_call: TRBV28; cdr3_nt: TGTGCCAGCACCGCCAACGGCGGACAGGTGAACACTGAAGCTTTCTTT; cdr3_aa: CASTANGGQVNTEAFF
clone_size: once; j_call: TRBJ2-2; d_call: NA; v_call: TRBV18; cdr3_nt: TGTGCCAGCTCATTCCGAGCGAACACCTGGGAGCTGTTTTTT; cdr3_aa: CASSFRANTWELFF
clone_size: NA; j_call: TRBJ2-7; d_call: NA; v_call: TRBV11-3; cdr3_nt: TGTGCCAGCAGCCCCCGGCTCGGGGAAACCTACGAGCGATACTTC; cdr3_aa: CASSPRLGETYERYF
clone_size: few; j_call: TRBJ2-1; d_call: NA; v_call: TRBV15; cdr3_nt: TGTGCCACCAGCAGAGATCTCCCGGGCAGGTATGAGCAGTTCTTC; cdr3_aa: CATSRDLPGRYEQFF
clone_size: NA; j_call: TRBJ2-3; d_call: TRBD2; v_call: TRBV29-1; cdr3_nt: TGCAGCATGTCGGGGCGGGGGATCGCAGATACGCAGTATTTT; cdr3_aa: CSMSGRGIADTQYF
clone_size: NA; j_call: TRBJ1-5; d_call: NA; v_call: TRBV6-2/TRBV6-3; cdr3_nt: TGTGCCAGTAGTTATCAGGGCAATCAGCCCCAGCATTTT; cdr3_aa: CASSYQGNQPQHF
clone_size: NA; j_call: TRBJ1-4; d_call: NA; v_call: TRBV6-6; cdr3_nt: TGTGCCAGCAGTCGAGAGGGAAAACTGTTTTTT; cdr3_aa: CASSREGKLFF
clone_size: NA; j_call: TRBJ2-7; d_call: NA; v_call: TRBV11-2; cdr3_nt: TGTGCCAGCAGCCCCCCTTCAAGGGCTAGCGAGCAATATTTC; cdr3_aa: CASSPPSRASEQYF
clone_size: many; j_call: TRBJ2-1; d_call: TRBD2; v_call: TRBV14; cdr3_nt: TGTGCCAGCAGCCAGCGGAAGGGACTAGTCTCCTACAATGAGCAGTTCTTC; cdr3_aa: CASSQRKGLVSYNEQFF
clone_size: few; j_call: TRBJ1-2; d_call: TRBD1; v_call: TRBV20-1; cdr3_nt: TGCAGTGCCGACAGGGGGCTCTATGGCTACACCTTC; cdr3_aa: CSADRGLYGYTF
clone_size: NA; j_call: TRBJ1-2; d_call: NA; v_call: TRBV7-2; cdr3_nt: TGTGCCAGCAGCTTTATAGGATATGGCTACACCTTC; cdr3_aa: CASSFIGYGYTF
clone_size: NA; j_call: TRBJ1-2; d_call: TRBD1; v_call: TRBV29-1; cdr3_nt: TGCAGTGGCCGGGACAGGGTGTATGGCCACACCTTC; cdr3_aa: CSGRDRVYGHTF
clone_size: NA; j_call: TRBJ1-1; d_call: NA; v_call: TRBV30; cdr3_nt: TGTGCCTGGACGGTGAGCACTGGAGCTTTCTTT; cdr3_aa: CAWTVSTGAFF
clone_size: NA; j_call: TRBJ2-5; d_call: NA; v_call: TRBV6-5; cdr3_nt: TGTGCCAGCAGATGGACGCTGGAAGAGATCCAGTGCTTC; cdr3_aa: CASRWTLEEIQCF
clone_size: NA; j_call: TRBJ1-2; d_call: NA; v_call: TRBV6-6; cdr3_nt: TGTGCCACCAGCCCCGGACCCCGAGACGGCTATGGCTACACCTTC; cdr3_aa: CATSPGPRDGYGYTF
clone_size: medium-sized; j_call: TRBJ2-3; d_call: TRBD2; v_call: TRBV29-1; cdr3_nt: TGCAGCGTCACTAGCGGTAGCACAGATACGCAGTATTTT; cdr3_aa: CSVTSGSTDTQYF
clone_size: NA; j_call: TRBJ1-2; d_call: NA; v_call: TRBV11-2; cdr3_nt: TGTGCCAGCAGCTTAGGCATGTATCTAGGCTACACCTTC; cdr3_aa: CASSLGMYLGYTF
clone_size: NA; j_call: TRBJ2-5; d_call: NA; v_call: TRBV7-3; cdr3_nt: TGTGCCAACAGCCCGACCCCAGATGGGACCCAGTACTTC; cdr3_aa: CANSPTPDGTQYF
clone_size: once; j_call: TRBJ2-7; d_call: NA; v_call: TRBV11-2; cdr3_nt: TGTACCAGCAGCTTAGGCGTACCCTCTTACGAGCAGTACTTC; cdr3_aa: CTSSLGVPSYEQYF
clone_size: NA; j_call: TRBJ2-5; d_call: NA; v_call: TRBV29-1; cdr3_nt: TGCATCGTTGAAGGGGCAGCAAAAGAGACCCACTACTTC; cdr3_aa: CIVEGAAKETHYF
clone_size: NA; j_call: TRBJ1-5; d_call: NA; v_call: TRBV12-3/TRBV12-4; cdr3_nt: TGCGCCAGCAGTTTAGGGGAGAATCAGCCCCGGCATTTT; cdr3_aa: CASSLGENQPRHF
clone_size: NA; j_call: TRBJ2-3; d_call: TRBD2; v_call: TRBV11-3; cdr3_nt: TGTGCCAGCAGTTTGGAATCGGGACTAGTGGACACAGATACGCAGTATTTT; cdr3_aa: CASSLESGLVDTDTQYF
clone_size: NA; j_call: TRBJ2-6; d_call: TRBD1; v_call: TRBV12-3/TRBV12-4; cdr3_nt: TGTGCCAGCAGTCAGCGACAGGGGGCAGAGGGGGCCAACGTTCTGACTTTC; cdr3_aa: CASSQRQGAEGANVLTF
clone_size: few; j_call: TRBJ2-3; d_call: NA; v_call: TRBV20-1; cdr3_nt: TGCAGTGCTAGAGATGGCTTCACAGATACGCAGTATTTT; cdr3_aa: CSARDGFTDTQYF
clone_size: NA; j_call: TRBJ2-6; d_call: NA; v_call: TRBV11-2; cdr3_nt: TGTGCCAGCAGCCTGCGGGCTGGGGCCAACGTCCTAACTTTC; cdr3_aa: CASSLRAGANVLTF
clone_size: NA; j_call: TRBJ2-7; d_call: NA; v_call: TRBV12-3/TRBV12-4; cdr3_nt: TGTGCTAGCAGTTCTGTGGGGGCGAACAAGCAGTACTTC; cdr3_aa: CASSSVGANKQYF
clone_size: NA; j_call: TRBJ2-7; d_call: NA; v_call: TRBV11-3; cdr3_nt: TGTGCCAGCAGCTTAGTCGGGACACCATCCTTCAAGCAGTACTTC; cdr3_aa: CASSLVGTPSFKQYF
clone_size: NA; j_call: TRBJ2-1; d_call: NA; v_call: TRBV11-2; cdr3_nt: TGTGCTAGCAGTCCGGTCTCGAGGTATAGGGAGCACTTCTTC; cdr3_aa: CASSPVSRYREHFF
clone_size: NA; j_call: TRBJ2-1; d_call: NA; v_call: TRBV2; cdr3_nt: TGTGCCAGCACTAGTTGGAATGAGCAGTTCTTC; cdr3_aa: CASTSWNEQFF